What follows describes a single TCR beta chain. Its target is unknown. Noted treatment: roughly 10-day PBMC culture with coronavirus spike peptide pools or control peptides (ViraFEST assay). This sample was taken from a study of vaccination and CD4 T cells after COVID-19. The overall study: Each control culture was treated with a CEFX pool, an HIV-1 Nef pool, or no peptide.

Oncomine TCR Beta short-read sequencing was applied to DNA from cultured CD4+ T cells. TCRdb itself ran the PCR reads through MiXCR, one entry per CDR3 protein. The sample carries about 6,000 distinct CDR3 sequences, about 76% recorded once. Study-level results: It was observed that, in convalescent patients, a median around 87% of reactive clones arose only post-vaccination.

The sequence came from a human donor who had recovered from COVID-19. Material for sequencing was CD4+ T cells from blood, cultured in vitro.

CDR3: CASSFWSSGQETQYF. CDR3 nucleotides: TGTGCCAGCAGCTTTTGGTCTAGCGGGCAAGAGACCCAGTACTTC. The gene calls are TRBV7-9 and TRBJ2-5, with 8 bases fitting TRBD2. Germline values: CDR1 SEHNR, CDR2 FQNEAQ (reference sequence). V was clipped by 3 bases and J by 2 bases; unmatched bases: 5. The length of the CDR3 is 15 residues.